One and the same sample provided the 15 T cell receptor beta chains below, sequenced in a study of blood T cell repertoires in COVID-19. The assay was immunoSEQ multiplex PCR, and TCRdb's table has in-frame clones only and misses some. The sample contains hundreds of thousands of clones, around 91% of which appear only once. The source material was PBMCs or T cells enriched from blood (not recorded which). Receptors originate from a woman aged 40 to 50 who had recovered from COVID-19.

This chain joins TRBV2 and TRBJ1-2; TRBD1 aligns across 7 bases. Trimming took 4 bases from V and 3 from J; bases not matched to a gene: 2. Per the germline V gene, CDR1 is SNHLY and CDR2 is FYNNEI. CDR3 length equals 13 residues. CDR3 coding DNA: TGTGCCAGCAGTGCGGGGACAGACTATGGCTACACCTTC. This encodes CASSAGTDYGYTF.

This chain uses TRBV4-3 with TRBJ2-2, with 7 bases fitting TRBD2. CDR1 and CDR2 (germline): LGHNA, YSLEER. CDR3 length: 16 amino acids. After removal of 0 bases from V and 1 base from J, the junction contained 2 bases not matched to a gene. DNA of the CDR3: TGCGCCAGCAGCCAAGACTCGGGGGGGAACACCGGGGAGCTGTTTTTT. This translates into CASSQDSGGNTGELFF.

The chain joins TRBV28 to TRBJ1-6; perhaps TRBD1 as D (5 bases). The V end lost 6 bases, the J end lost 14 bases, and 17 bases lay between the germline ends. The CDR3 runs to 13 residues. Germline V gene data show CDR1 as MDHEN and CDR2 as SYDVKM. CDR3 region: CASRPIGARALHF. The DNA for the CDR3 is TGTGCCAGCAGGCCGATTGGGGCTAGGGCCCTCCACTTT.

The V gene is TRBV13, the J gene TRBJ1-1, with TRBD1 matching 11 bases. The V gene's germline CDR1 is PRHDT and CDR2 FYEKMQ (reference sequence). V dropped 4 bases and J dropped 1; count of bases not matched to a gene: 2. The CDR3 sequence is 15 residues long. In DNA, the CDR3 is TGTGCCAGCAGCTGGGACAGGGGGGAGAACACTGAAGCTTTCTTT. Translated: CASSWDRGENTEAFF.

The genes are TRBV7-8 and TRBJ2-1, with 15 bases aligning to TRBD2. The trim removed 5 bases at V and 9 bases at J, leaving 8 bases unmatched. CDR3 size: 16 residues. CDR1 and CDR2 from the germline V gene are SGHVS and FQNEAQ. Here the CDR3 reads CASSPRTSGRGGEQFF. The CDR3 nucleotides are TGTGCCAGCAGCCCCCGGACTAGCGGGAGGGGCGGTGAGCAGTTCTTC.

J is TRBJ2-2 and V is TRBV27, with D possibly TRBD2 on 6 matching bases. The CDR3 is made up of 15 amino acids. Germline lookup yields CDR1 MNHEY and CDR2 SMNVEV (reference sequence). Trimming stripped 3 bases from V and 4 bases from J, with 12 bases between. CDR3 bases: TGTGCCAGCAGTTTGGAGGGTTTGGGCACCGGGGAGCTGTTTTTT. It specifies CASSLEGLGTGELFF.

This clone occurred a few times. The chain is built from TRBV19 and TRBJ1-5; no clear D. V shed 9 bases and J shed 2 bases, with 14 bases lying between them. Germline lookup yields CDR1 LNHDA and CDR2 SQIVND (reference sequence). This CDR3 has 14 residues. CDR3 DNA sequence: TGTGCCAGCACCTCCGGGGTGGGCAATCAGCCCCAGCATTTT. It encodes CASTSGVGNQPQHF.

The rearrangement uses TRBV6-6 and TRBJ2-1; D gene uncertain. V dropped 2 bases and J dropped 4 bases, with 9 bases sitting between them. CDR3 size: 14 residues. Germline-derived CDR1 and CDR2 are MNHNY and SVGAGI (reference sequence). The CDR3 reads CASSYTGGYNEQFF. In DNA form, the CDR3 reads TGTGCCAGCAGTTACACGGGTGGGTACAATGAGCAGTTCTTC.

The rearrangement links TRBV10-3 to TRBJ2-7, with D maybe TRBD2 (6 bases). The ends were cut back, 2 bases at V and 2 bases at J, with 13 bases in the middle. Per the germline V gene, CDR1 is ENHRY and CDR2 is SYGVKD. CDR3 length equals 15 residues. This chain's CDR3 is CAISETGTGAYEQYF. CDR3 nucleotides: TGTGCCATCAGTGAGACCGGGACGGGGGCCTACGAGCAGTACTTC.

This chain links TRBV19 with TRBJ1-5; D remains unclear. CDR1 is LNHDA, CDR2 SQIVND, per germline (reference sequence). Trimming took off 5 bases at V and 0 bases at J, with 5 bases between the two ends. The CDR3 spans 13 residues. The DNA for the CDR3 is TGTGCCAGTAGTCTGAGTAGCAATCAGCCCCAGCATTTT. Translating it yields CASSLSSNQPQHF.

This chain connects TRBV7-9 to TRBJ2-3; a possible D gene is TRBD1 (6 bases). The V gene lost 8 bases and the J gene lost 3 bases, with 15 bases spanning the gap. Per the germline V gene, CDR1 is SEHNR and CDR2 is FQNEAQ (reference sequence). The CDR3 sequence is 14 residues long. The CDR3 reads CASGDRRRTDTQYF. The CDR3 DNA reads TGTGCCAGCGGCGACAGGAGAAGGACAGATACGCAGTATTTT.

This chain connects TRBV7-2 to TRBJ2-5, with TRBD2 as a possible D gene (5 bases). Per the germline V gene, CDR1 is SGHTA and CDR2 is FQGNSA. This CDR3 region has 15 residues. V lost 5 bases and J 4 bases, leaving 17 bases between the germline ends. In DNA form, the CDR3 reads TGTGCCAGCAGCGCTACGGGGTGGGCGGGAGAGACCCAGTACTTC. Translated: CASSATGWAGETQYF.

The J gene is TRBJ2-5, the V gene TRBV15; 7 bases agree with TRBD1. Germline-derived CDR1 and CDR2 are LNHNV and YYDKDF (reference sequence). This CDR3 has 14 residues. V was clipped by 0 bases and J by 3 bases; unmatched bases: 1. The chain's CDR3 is CATSRDGTEETQYF. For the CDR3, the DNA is TGTGCCACCAGCAGAGATGGGACAGAAGAGACCCAGTACTTC.

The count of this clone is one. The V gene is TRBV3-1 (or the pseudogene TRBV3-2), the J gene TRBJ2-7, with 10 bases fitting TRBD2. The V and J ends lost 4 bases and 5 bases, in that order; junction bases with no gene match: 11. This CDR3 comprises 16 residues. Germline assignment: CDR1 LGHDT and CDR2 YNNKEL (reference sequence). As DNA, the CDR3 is TGTGCCAGCAGCCGCACCCCGGGGACTAGCGACGACGAGCAGTACTTC. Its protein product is CASSRTPGTSDDEQYF.

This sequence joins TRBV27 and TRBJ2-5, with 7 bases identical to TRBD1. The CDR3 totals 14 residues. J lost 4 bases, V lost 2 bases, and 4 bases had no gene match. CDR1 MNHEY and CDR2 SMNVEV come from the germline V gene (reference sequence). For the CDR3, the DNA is TGTGCCAGCAGTTTAAGGACAGGATCAGAGACCCAGTACTTC. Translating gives CASSLRTGSETQYF.